These 20 T cell receptor beta chains were all obtained from the same sample, sequenced in a study of early T cells in non-severe SARS-CoV-2 infection. TCRdb ran MiXCR on the 5' RACE reads and lists one entry per CDR3 protein. Found here are roughly 40,000 distinct CDR3 sequences, roughly 6% of them singletons; the top ten hold 9.5% to 15%. Sequences were obtained from whole blood. Receptor source: an adult who was a healthcare worker with PCR-confirmed SARS-CoV-2 infection or an uninfected control (not recorded which).

This clonotype was counted ten times or more. The chain recombines TRBV6-5 with TRBJ1-2; the D is unclear. Trimming took 2 bases from V and 1 from J, leaving 8 bases between them. Germline assignment: CDR1 MNHEY and CDR2 SVGAGI. The CDR3 extends over 14 amino acids. The CDR3 region has the DNA TGTGCCAGCAGTTACGCCGAAATTAACTATGGCTACACCTTC. It specifies CASSYAEINYGYTF.

In its sample, this clonotype was seen many times. The chain joins TRBV5-6 to TRBJ2-4; a weak D match, TRBD2 (6 bases). The CDR3 consists of 15 residues. Trimming left V 3 bases short and J 8 bases short, with 18 bases between. Germline V gene data show CDR1 as SGHDT and CDR2 as YYEEEE. DNA for the CDR3: TGTGCCAGCAGCTCCCTCCGGGACTGGAAGGACATTCAGTACTTC. Its translation is CASSSLRDWKDIQYF.

The sample holds many counts of this clonotype. V usage is TRBV5-4 and J usage is TRBJ2-7; 12 bases agree with TRBD1. The CDR3 is made up of 15 amino acids. CDR1 is SGHNT and CDR2 is YYREEE in the germline V gene (reference sequence). The junction had 6 bases not matched to a gene; V was cut back by 4 bases and J by 4 bases. The CDR3 DNA is TGTGCCAGCAGCATGCGGGGACAGGGGGCTTACGAGCAGTACTTC. This encodes CASSMRGQGAYEQYF.

This clonotype came up many times. The chain links TRBV5-1 to TRBJ1-1; possible D gene TRBD1, 6 bases. This CDR3 comprises 13 residues. V shed 0 bases and J shed 3 bases, with 6 bases lying between them. Germline V gene sequence: CDR1 SGHRS, CDR2 YFSETQ. CDR3 bases: TGCGCCAGCAGCTTGGCAGGGGACACTGAAGCTTTCTTT. Amino acid sequence: CASSLAGDTEAFF.

This clonotype was picked up many times. The chain is built from TRBV6-5 and TRBJ2-7; no clear D gene. The CDR3 sequence is 12 residues long. The germline V gene has CDR1 MNHEY and CDR2 SVGAGI. V was shortened by 6 bases and J by 1 base, with 7 bases between the two germline ends. CDR3 bases: TGTGCCAGCAGAACCGGATCCTACGAGCAGTACTTC. Amino acid sequence: CASRTGSYEQYF.

This clonotype appeared many times. The chain uses TRBV6-5 and TRBJ1-1; D ambiguous. V lost 8 bases and J 3 bases, leaving 7 bases between the germline ends. The germline V gene has CDR1 MNHEY and CDR2 SVGAGI. There are 11 residues in the CDR3. The CDR3 DNA reads as TGTGCCAGCGGTGGGCACACTGAAGCTTTCTTT. Protein: CASGGHTEAFF.

In its sample, this clonotype was seen many times. The chain recombines TRBV4-2 with TRBJ2-1; D is possibly TRBD2 (7 bases). CDR3 length equals 17 residues. Trimming removed 0 bases at V and 4 bases at J, with 16 bases between. Germline-derived CDR1 and CDR2 are LGHNA and YNFKEQ. The CDR3 loop reads CASSQDERGAPYNEQFF. CDR3 DNA: TGTGCCAGCAGCCAAGACGAACGGGGGGCCCCATACAATGAGCAGTTCTTC.

Ten or more counts support this clonotype. J is TRBJ1-2 and V is TRBV4-3; D uncertain. Germline CDR1 LGHNA, CDR2 YSLEER. V was shortened by 0 bases and J by 3 bases, with 11 bases between the two germline ends. The CDR3 consists of 15 residues. The CDR3 coding sequence is TGCGCCAGCAGCCAAGATCCAGGTTTCGACTATGGCTACACCTTC. Its protein product is CASSQDPGFDYGYTF.

This clonotype occurred a few times. CDR3 residues: CASSLQGGNQPQHF. CDR3 coding DNA: TGTGCCAGCAGTCTTCAGGGCGGCAATCAGCCCCAGCATTTT. This chain joins TRBV6-1 and TRBJ1-5, with a possible D match to TRBD1 (5 bases). CDR3 length equals 14 residues. Germline lookup yields CDR1 MNHNS and CDR2 SASEGT. V lost 5 bases and J lost 2, with 10 bases in between.

This clonotype showed up many times. J is TRBJ2-7 and V is TRBV6-4; D assignment may be TRBD1 or TRBD2 (5 bases each). The length of the CDR3 is 12 residues. Germline-derived CDR1 and CDR2 are MRHNA and SNTAGT. V was trimmed by 6 bases and J by 4 bases, leaving 10 bases between them. The CDR3 DNA sequence: TGTGCCAGCAGAAGGGGACGGTACGAGCAGTACTTC. As protein: CASRRGRYEQYF.

This clonotype has ten or more counts. The rearrangement links TRBV5-4 to TRBJ2-2; unclear D gene. The CDR3 has 13 residues. Per the germline V gene, CDR1 is SGHNT and CDR2 is YYREEE (reference sequence). V shed 4 bases and J shed 4 bases, with 8 bases lying between them. The CDR3 DNA reads as TGTGCCAGCAGCCGAATCGCCACCGGGGAGCTGTTTTTT. It is translated as CASSRIATGELFF.

The V and J genes are TRBV3-2 and TRBJ1-5. TRBV3-2 is labeled a pseudogene. This CDR3 region has 15 residues. The CDR3 loop reads CAIDPSGGYNQPQHF. The DNA for the CDR3 is TGTGCCATAGACCCTAGCGGGGGTTACAATCAGCCCCAGCATTTT.

Only a few counts were recorded for this clonotype. The rearrangement uses TRBV11-2 and TRBJ2-3; no definite D call. Germline V gene lookup returns CDR1 SGHAT and CDR2 FQNNGV. Trimming removed 2 bases from V and 0 bases from J, with 9 bases in between. The length of the CDR3 is 15 residues. Here the CDR3 DNA reads TGTGCCAGCAGCTTAACCGAGAGGAGCACAGATACGCAGTATTTT. The encoded protein is CASSLTERSTDTQYF.

In this sample, this clonotype turned up a few times. This chain uses TRBV19 with TRBJ2-3; 10 bases are a match to TRBD1. The CDR3 is 16 amino acids. CDR1 and CDR2 from the germline V gene are LNHDA and SQIVND (reference sequence). Trimming took 5 bases from V and 1 from J; bases not matched to a gene: 6. CDR3 region: CASSARTGGRTDTQYF. CDR3 nucleotide sequence: TGTGCCAGTAGTGCCCGGACAGGGGGGCGCACAGATACGCAGTATTTT.

The chain couples TRBV28 to TRBJ2-3; tentative D call: TRBD2 (5 bases). Germline V gene sequence: CDR1 MDHEN, CDR2 SYDVKM. The CDR3 consists of 15 residues. The V gene lost 5 bases and the J gene lost 0 bases, with 12 bases spanning the gap. The CDR3 sequence is CASSRLRASTDTQYF. CDR3 DNA: TGTGCCAGCAGTCGCCTGCGGGCTAGCACAGATACGCAGTATTTT.

This clonotype was observed at least ten times. The chain couples TRBV18 to TRBJ2-2, with 10 bases identical to TRBD2. Trimming took 3 bases from V and 4 from J; bases not matched to a gene: 8. Looked up from germline, CDR1 is KGHSH and CDR2 is LQKENI. The length of the CDR3 is 17 residues. The CDR3 DNA follows: TGTGCCAGCTCACCGAAGACACTAGCGGGGAGCACCGGGGAGCTGTTTTTT. Protein product: CASSPKTLAGSTGELFF. Based on the CDR3 plus reference TRBV18 and TRBJ2-2, the full variable domain is NAGVMQNPRHLVRRRGQEARLRCSPMKGHSHVYWYRQLPEEGLKFMVYLQKENIIDESGMPKERFSAEFPKEGPSILRIQQVVRGDSAAYFCASSPKTLAGSTGELFFGEGSRLTVL.

The V and J genes are TRBV2 and TRBJ2-1; 13 positions agree with TRBD2. V gave up 3 bases and J gave up 8 bases; unmatched junction bases: 4. In germline, CDR1 is SNHLY, CDR2 FYNNEI. This CDR3 contains 15 residues. Here the CDR3 DNA reads TGTGCCAGCAGTGAGGGGACTAGCGGGGCTGATGAGCAGTTCTTC. Its translation is CASSEGTSGADEQFF.

This clonotype was seen a handful of times. The V call is TRBV30, the J call TRBJ1-1, with D uncertain. Looked up from germline, CDR1 is GTSNPN and CDR2 is SVGIG (reference sequence). The ends were cut back, 4 bases at V and 5 bases at J, with 14 bases in the middle. The CDR3 contains 13 residues. The CDR3 region is CAWTKFSGTEAFF. The CDR3 DNA reads as TGTGCCTGGACAAAGTTCTCGGGGACTGAAGCTTTCTTT.

On this clonotype itself: Possible read error: a much larger clone is one base away. The rearrangement links TRBV6-2 or TRBV6-3 to TRBJ1-1; no clear D gene. The germline V and J ends were trimmed by 3 bases and 4 bases, with 9 bases remaining between them. Germline V gene lookup returns CDR1 MNHEY and CDR2 SVGEGT. This CDR3 has 13 amino acids. CDR3 sequence reads: CASSYEPFTEAFF. Written as DNA, the CDR3 is TGTGCCAGCAGTTATGAGCCCTTCACTGAAGCTTTCTTT.

For this clonotype: Given a much more abundant clone one base away, this may be a read error. This chain uses TRBV14 with TRBJ1-5; D remains unclear. Trimming stripped 6 bases from V and 9 bases from J, with 15 bases between. Germline V gene lookup returns CDR1 SGHDN and CDR2 FVKESK. The CDR3 length is 13 residues. The DNA for the CDR3 is TGTGCCAGCAGACATAGTGAAACTCGGCCCCAGCATTTT. Its protein is CASRHSETRPQHF. Together with reference TRBV14 and TRBJ1-5, the CDR3 gives the full variable domain: EAGVTQFPSHSVIEKGQTVTLRCDPISGHDNLYWYRRVMGKEIKFLLHFVKESKQDESGMPNNRFLAERTGGTYSTLKVQPAELEDSGVYFCASRHSETRPQHFGDGTRLSIL.